Sequencing of this T cell receptor beta chain was carried out in a study of early T cells in non-severe SARS-CoV-2 infection (TCRdb year 2021). Context from the whole study: TCR sequencing used bulk RNA from unsorted whole blood, so alpha and beta chains could not be paired. Study-wide findings and limitations: VDJdb matching was skewed toward anti-spike CD8 responses and likely underestimated virus-specific expansions, missing private and CD4 specificities.

Libraries were constructed by 5' RACE. This sample was sequenced with a NextSeq 500. To correct for sequencing error and PCR bias, the TCR library protocol tagged individual cDNA molecules with unique molecular identifiers. Sequencing covered both TCR alpha and beta chains, and within each sample the abundances of alpha and beta sequences were tightly co-correlated. In the original analysis: Decombinator V4 was used to annotate TCR sequences for V gene, J gene and CDR3. TCRs were defined as expanded if a significant change between any two time points was detected under a Poisson model with p below 0.0001. TCR abundances were normalised to the total number of TCRs sequenced in each sample and reported as counts per million. TRAV1-2 paired with TRAJ12, TRAJ20 or TRAJ33 defined MAIT TCRs, while TRAV10 paired with TRAJ18 defined iNKT TCRs. VDJdb, accessed on 1 November 2021, was searched for TCRs annotated for CMV, EBV and SARS-CoV-2, and TCRs annotated for more than one antigen were excluded. The raw public reads went through TCRdb reprocessing: fastp at Q25, MiXCR clone calling, in-frame beta chains kept. Each CDR3 protein appears once, grouped with its most common genes and DNA. The V and J calls here are based on TCRdb, not the publication. This sample has roughly 72,000 distinct CDR3 sequences in its table, and 9.5% to 15% of those were observed once. The ten largest clonotypes hold about 1.1% of the sample.

V ends up 7 bases short and J 9 bases short, with an unmatched junction base count of 15. The CDR1 and CDR2 encoded by the germline V gene (reference sequence) are DFQATT and SNEGSKA. Including the terminal cysteine and phenylalanine, the CDR3 comprises 13 residues. Just the 39-base CDR3 DNA is kept, in frame starting at base 1. Details on this clonotype: No cognate antigen has been identified for it. A read error may be the cause here, since a much bigger clone is one base away.

Set within a cohort of healthcare workers in London, UK, this nested case-control study involved weekly PCR testing of nasopharyngeal swabs along with blood sampling. Healthcare workers were enrolled in the week of the UK lockdown, from 23 to 31 March 2020, and were followed every week for up to about 16 weeks. This sequence was found in an adult who was a healthcare worker with PCR-confirmed SARS-CoV-2 infection or an uninfected control (not recorded which). The sample consisted of whole blood. The chain is encoded by TRBV20-1 joined to TRBJ2-7; the central 7 bases match TRBD1. The CDR3 here reads CSGTTGNVERQYF. The DNA is as follows: TGCAGTGGCACGACAGGGAACGTGGAAAGGCAGTACTTC.